Below, 23 T cell receptor beta chains from the same sample are listed, as sequenced in a study of blood T cell repertoires in COVID-19. TCRdb's copy holds only in-frame clones and misses some; the assay was immunoSEQ multiplex PCR. This sample has hundreds of thousands of clones, with approximately 90% found just once. The sample was peripheral blood. These receptors originate from a man aged 55 to 70 who had recovered from COVID-19.

V gene TRBV5-1 combines with J gene TRBJ2-7, with TRBD1 identical over 8 bases. Germline values: CDR1 SGHRS, CDR2 YFSETQ. This CDR3 has 15 amino acids. Trimming took 2 bases from V and 5 from J; bases not matched to a gene: 9. Here the CDR3 reads CASSLGQGGNDEQYF. The CDR3 nucleotides read TGCGCCAGCAGCTTAGGACAGGGAGGTAACGACGAGCAGTACTTC.

The gene calls are TRBV25-1 and TRBJ2-1; a weak D match, TRBD1 (6 bases). Trimming took 3 bases from V and 5 from J, leaving 11 bases between them. Germline-derived CDR1 and CDR2 are MGHDK and SYGVNS. The CDR3 has 14 amino acids. CDR3 DNA sequence: TGTGCCAGCAGTGATGACAGGCCCAACAATGAGCAGTTCTTC. Its protein product is CASSDDRPNNEQFF.

The chain is built from TRBV2 and TRBJ2-1; D is perhaps TRBD1 (5 bases). The CDR3 is made up of 12 amino acids. Germline values: CDR1 SNHLY, CDR2 FYNNEI. V lost 6 bases and J 7 bases, leaving 10 bases between the germline ends. The CDR3 loop reads CASRSGWNEQFF. Written as DNA, the CDR3 is TGTGCCAGCAGGTCAGGGTGGAATGAGCAGTTCTTC.

The V and J genes are TRBV6-6 and TRBJ2-5, with D unclear. Germline CDR1 is MNHNY and CDR2 is SVGAGI (reference sequence). The CDR3 totals 11 residues. The V and J ends lost 3 bases and 4 bases respectively, with 3 bases between them. The CDR3 DNA sequence: TGTGCCAGCAGTTATCGAGAGACCCAGTACTTC. It yields the protein CASSYRETQYF.

CDR3 in DNA: TGTGCCAGCAGCTTAATGGGGTTAGCGGGGAAACTGTTTTTT. This codes for CASSLMGLAGKLFF. This chain connects TRBV11-2 to TRBJ1-4; D is undetermined. V gave up 2 bases and J gave up 11 bases, with 15 bases separating them. The germline V gene has CDR1 SGHAT and CDR2 FQNNGV. The CDR3 has 14 amino acids.

In DNA form, the CDR3 reads TGTGCCAGCAGCTCAGACAGGGGAGGTTCACCCCTCCACTTT. As protein: CASSSDRGGSPLHF. The V gene is TRBV7-9, the J gene TRBJ1-6, with 8 bases matching TRBD1. CDR3 length: 14 residues. Germline lookup yields CDR1 SEHNR and CDR2 FQNEAQ (reference sequence). With 4 bases clipped from V and 9 bases from J, the junction kept 5 bases outside the gene matches.

The rearrangement joins TRBV7-9 to TRBJ1-1; 7 nucleotides line up with TRBD1. This CDR3 contains 15 residues. V gave up 5 bases and J gave up 5 bases; unmatched junction bases: 11. The germline V gene encodes CDR1 SEHNR and CDR2 FQNEAQ (reference sequence). The CDR3, as DNA: TGTGCCAGCAGCCCCGCAGGGGGAAGAACAACTGAAGCTTTCTTT. It encodes CASSPAGGRTTEAFF.

The V and J genes are TRBV6-2 or TRBV6-3 and TRBJ2-7; 7 bases are a match to TRBD2. The V and J ends lost 2 bases and 1 base, in that order; junction bases with no gene match: 8. The germline V gene encodes CDR1 MNHEY and CDR2 SVGEGT. The CDR3 is made up of 16 amino acids. CDR3 in DNA: TGTGCCAGCAGTTACGGCCGCGGGAGAAAGTCCTACGAGCAGTACGTC. Translating gives CASSYGRGRKSYEQYV.

V usage is TRBV5-1 and J usage is TRBJ2-3, with 10 bases lining up with TRBD1. The V segment lost 1 base and the J segment 3 bases; nucleotides outside the gene matches: 5. Germline loops: CDR1 SGHRS, CDR2 YFSETQ. The CDR3 is 16 residues long. In DNA form, the CDR3 reads TGCGCCAGCAGCTTGCAGGGACAGGGGCTGACAGATACGCAGTATTTT. Encoded protein: CASSLQGQGLTDTQYF.

The rearrangement joins TRBV5-1 to TRBJ1-3, with D maybe TRBD1 (5 bases). Germline CDR1 is SGHRS and CDR2 is YFSETQ. The length of the CDR3 is 15 residues. Trimming stripped 3 bases from V and 0 bases from J, with 10 bases between. The CDR3 reads CASSYRGNSGNTIYF. The CDR3 nucleotides are TGCGCCAGCAGCTATCGGGGGAACTCTGGAAACACCATATATTTT.

The CDR3 here is CASHTGGLLSVDGYTF. CDR3 DNA sequence: TGCGCCAGCCACACAGGGGGCCTTTTATCAGTAGATGGCTACACCTTC. The chain employs TRBV10-2 and TRBJ1-2; 9 bases map to TRBD1. V dropped 8 bases and J dropped 6; count of bases not matched to a gene: 16. Germline V gene lookup returns CDR1 WSHSY and CDR2 SAAADI. The CDR3 contains 16 residues.

The chain is built from TRBV3-1 (or the pseudogene TRBV3-2) and TRBJ2-5; 11 bases agree with TRBD1. The J segment lost 5 bases and the V segment lost 2 bases, leaving 13 bases of the junction unmatched. Germline V CDR1 and CDR2: LGHDT, YNNKEL (reference sequence). This CDR3 is 18 amino acids long. Here the CDR3 DNA reads TGTGCCAGCAGCCAACCCCGGGGGGGACAGGGGGGCCGTGAGACCCAGTACTTC. The encoded protein is CASSQPRGGQGGRETQYF.

The V gene is TRBV27, the J gene TRBJ1-1; D might be TRBD1 (5 bases). The CDR3 contains 15 residues. CDR1 and CDR2 from the germline V gene are MNHEY and SMNVEV (reference sequence). Trimming left V 0 bases short and J 5 bases short, with 13 bases between. The CDR3 is CASSLSGLGETEAFF. DNA for the CDR3: TGTGCCAGCAGTTTATCGGGACTCGGGGAAACTGAAGCTTTCTTT.

The rearrangement links TRBV29-1 to TRBJ1-1; D uncertain. The V gene's germline CDR1 is SQVTM and CDR2 ANQGSEA. V lost 4 bases and J 0 bases, leaving 9 bases between the germline ends. The CDR3 covers 13 residues. CDR3 amino acids: CSVVRDMNTEAFF. The CDR3, as DNA: TGCAGCGTTGTTCGAGACATGAACACTGAAGCTTTCTTT.

This clone was counted a single time. The chain employs TRBV14 and TRBJ2-2; 7 bases map to TRBD1. V trimming: 2 bases; J trimming: 6 bases; junction bases outside the gene matches: 18. Germline-derived CDR1 and CDR2 are SGHDN and FVKESK. This CDR3 contains 19 residues. The CDR3 here is CASSQKRRTGRMYSGELFF. As DNA, the CDR3 is TGTGCCAGCAGCCAAAAGAGACGGACAGGCCGGATGTATTCCGGGGAGCTGTTTTTT. The full variable domain, rest sourced from reference TRBV14 and TRBJ2-2, is EAGVTQFPSHSVIEKGQTVTLRCDPISGHDNLYWYRRVMGKEIKFLLHFVKESKQDESGMPNNRFLAERTGGTYSTLKVQPAELEDSGVYFCASSQKRRTGRMYSGELFFGEGSRLTVL.

The CDR3 protein is CANSGLGQETQYF. The CDR3 region has the DNA TGTGCCAACTCAGGTCTCGGCCAAGAGACCCAGTACTTC. J is TRBJ2-5 and V is TRBV2; D gene unclear. V lost 10 bases and J lost 1, with 13 bases in between. The V gene's germline CDR1 is SNHLY and CDR2 FYNNEI. The CDR3 extends over 13 amino acids.

The chain is built from TRBV6-5 and TRBJ1-6; D is undetermined. CDR1 is MNHEY and CDR2 is SVGAGI in the germline V gene. The length of the CDR3 is 14 residues. V shed 9 bases and J shed 10 bases, with 19 bases lying between them. The CDR3 loop is CASKTAWEFSPLHF. The CDR3, as DNA: TGTGCCAGTAAGACCGCCTGGGAGTTCTCACCCCTCCACTTT.

CDR3 coding DNA: TGTGCCAGCAGTACCGGTCGCGATTCACCCCTCCACTTT. Residues: CASSTGRDSPLHF. The J gene is TRBJ1-6, the V gene TRBV27; D remains unclear. Looked up from germline, CDR1 is MNHEY and CDR2 is SMNVEV (reference sequence). The CDR3 runs to 13 residues. V was shortened by 5 bases and J by 8 bases, with 10 bases between the two germline ends.

The gene calls are TRBV5-1 and TRBJ2-2; D may be TRBD2 (7 bases). In germline, CDR1 is SGHRS, CDR2 YFSETQ. Trimming stripped 4 bases from V and 6 bases from J, with 16 bases between. CDR3 length equals 15 residues. DNA for the CDR3: TGCGCCAGCAGCGTTACAGGGAGGGTCCCCGGGGAGCTGTTTTTT. It codes for CASSVTGRVPGELFF. The whole variable domain, remainder taken from reference TRBV5-1 and TRBJ2-2, is KAGVTQTPRYLIKTRGQQVTLSCSPISGHRSVSWYQQTPGQGLQFLFEYFSETQRNKGNFPGRFSGRQFSNSRSEMNVSTLELGDSALYLCASSVTGRVPGELFFGEGSRLTVL.

The chain is built from TRBV12-3 or TRBV12-4 and TRBJ1-2, with a possible D match to TRBD1 (6 bases). This CDR3 is 13 amino acids long. V was pared by 6 bases and J by 8 bases, with 16 bases between. The CDR3 region is CASRKTGLLGYTF. In DNA form, the CDR3 reads TGTGCCAGCAGGAAGACAGGACTCCTGGGCTACACCTTC.

This rearrangement joins TRBV6-5 to TRBJ1-1; 7 bases line up with TRBD1. The J segment lost 1 base and the V segment lost 7 bases, leaving 3 bases of the junction unmatched. In germline, CDR1 is MNHEY, CDR2 SVGAGI. The CDR3 extends over 13 amino acids. For the CDR3, the DNA is TGTGCCAGCACGACAGGGAGGAACACTGAAGCTTTCTTT. Protein sequence: CASTTGRNTEAFF.

The J gene is TRBJ1-6, the V gene TRBV6-6; 12 nucleotides align to TRBD1. CDR3 length: 16 amino acids. CDR1 and CDR2 (germline): MNHNY, SVGAGI (reference sequence). The trim removed 2 bases at V and 8 bases at J, leaving 4 bases unmatched. In nucleotides, the CDR3 is TGTGCCAGCAGTTACAGGGACAGGGGGCGCGATTCACCCCTCCACTTT. Protein product: CASSYRDRGRDSPLHF.

The rearrangement joins TRBV11-3 to TRBJ1-1; no reliable D call. With 1 base removed from V and 8 bases from J, the gap between germline ends came to 11 bases. Germline V gives CDR1 SGHNT, CDR2 YENEEA. The CDR3 totals 13 residues. The CDR3 DNA reads TGTGCCAGCAGCTTAGCGCCGGGTAGGGAAGCTTTCTTT. Residues: CASSLAPGREAFF.